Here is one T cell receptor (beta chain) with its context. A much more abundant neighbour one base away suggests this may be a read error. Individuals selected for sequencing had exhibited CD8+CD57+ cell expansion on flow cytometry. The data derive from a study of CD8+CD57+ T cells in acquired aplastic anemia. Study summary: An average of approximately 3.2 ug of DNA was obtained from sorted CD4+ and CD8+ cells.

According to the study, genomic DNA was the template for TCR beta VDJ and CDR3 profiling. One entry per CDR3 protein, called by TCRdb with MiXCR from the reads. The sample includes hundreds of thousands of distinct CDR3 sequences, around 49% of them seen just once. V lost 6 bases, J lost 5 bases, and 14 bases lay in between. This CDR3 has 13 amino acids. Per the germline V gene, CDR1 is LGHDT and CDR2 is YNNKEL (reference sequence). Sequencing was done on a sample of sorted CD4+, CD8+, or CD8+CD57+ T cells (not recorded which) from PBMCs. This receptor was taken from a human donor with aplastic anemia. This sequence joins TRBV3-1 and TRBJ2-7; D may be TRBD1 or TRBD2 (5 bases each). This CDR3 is CASRHGRGHEQYF. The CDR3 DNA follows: TGTGCCAGCAGACACGGACGGGGCCACGAGCAGTACTTC.